The clone carrying this TCR beta chain was found once. Antigen unknown. Sequence data for DNA of cultured CD4+ T cells were generated by the Oncomine TCR Beta short-read assay. TCRdb used MiXCR to reprocess the PCR reads, holding one entry per CDR3 protein. The sample yields 15,000 to 20,000 distinct CDR3 sequences, 55% to 85% seen once. Indicated treatment: roughly 10-day PBMC culture with coronavirus spike peptide pools or control peptides (ViraFEST assay). CDR3 length: 16 residues. Trimming removed 1 base from V and 6 bases from J, with 17 bases in between. Germline lookup yields CDR1 SNHLY and CDR2 FYNNEI. This sample was taken from a study of vaccination and CD4 T cells after COVID-19.

The sequenced sample was CD4+ T cells from blood, cultured in vitro. The chain employs TRBV2 and TRBJ2-3; D tentatively fits TRBD1 or TRBD2 (5 bases each). The sequence derives from a human donor who had recovered from COVID-19. CDR3 sequence: CASSEGGLRGVDTQYF. CDR3 DNA: TGTGCCAGCAGTGAAGGTGGGCTACGAGGGGTGGATACGCAGTATTTT.